This T cell receptor beta chain was observed in a study of T-cell reconstitution after alpha-beta-depleted transplantation in children. Study findings and constraints: Several hundred expanded graft clones reportedly supplied alpha-beta T cells about two months after transplant. Fresh T-cell production supplied most of the T-cell counts and diversity seen one year after transplant. Surviving recipient cells, namely T cells and thymic progenitors, were the source of high day-60 TCRbeta diversity in some patients.

Only a few counts were recorded for this clonotype. Antigen: not known. Preparation of the TCRbeta library used unique molecular identifiers. TCRdb reanalysed the PCR reads using MiXCR and keeps one entry per CDR3 protein. This sample has about 15,000 distinct CDR3 sequences, with under 15% found just once. The sequencing used PBMCs, mostly from graft donor cells, collected 180 days after TCRalphabeta/CD19-depleted stem cell transplant. This sequence originates from a boy in the first two years of life who had a stem cell transplant for Wiskott-Aldrich syndrome, so the T cells may come from the graft donor.

CDR3 sequence (DNA): TGTGCCAGCAGCTTGTCGGCCGTAGGTGGCTACACCTTC. Amino acid sequence: CASSLSAVGGYTF. The chain combines TRBV5-5 with TRBJ1-2; no definite D call. This CDR3 is 13 amino acids long. Germline V gene data show CDR1 as SGHKS and CDR2 as YYEKEE (reference sequence). The V end lost 1 base, the J end lost 7 bases, and 11 bases lay between the germline ends.